This T cell receptor (beta chain) was found in a study of PD-1 blockade in classical Hodgkin lymphoma (dated by TCRdb to 2020 to 2022). Notes on the research overall: Nivolumab dosing was 3 mg/kg intravenously every 2 weeks, continuing until either disease progression or unacceptable toxicity. To define a peripheral blood immune signature of response to PD-1 blockade in classical Hodgkin lymphoma, the study combined TCR beta sequencing with CyTOF. Study-wide findings and limitations: Newly diagnosed patients were reported to have lower baseline TCR diversity than healthy donors, and relapsed/refractory patients were reported to have lower baseline TCR diversity still. The study covered only a single clinical trial cohort, and the causes of the repertoire differences, possibly disease activity or prior therapy, were still not defined. Patients starting nivolumab less than 1 year after ASCT had lower diversity and were excluded from later analyses to avoid confounding by immune reconstitution. Baseline diversity similar to that of newly diagnosed patients was observed in trial patients achieving complete response, whereas significantly lower diversity was observed in partial responders and progressors. By C4D1, a significant rise was seen in CD4+ TCR diversity but not in CD8+ TCR diversity (p=0.0027 vs p=0.16), and the rise was most apparent among complete responders (p=0.02).

A remark on this clone: This receptor's antigen is unknown. No quality values exist for individual bases; no much larger clone is one base distant.

The Qiagen DNeasy kit was used to extract genomic DNA from unsorted PBMCs and from the negatively selected CD4+ and CD8+ fractions. Using primers that anneal to V and J segments, immunoSEQ multiplex PCR amplified the TCR beta CDR3 regions. A synthetic immune receptor repertoire was used to minimize amplification bias, and any remaining bias was removed computationally after sequencing. On the authors' methods: Custom Python scripts were used to quantify repertoire diversity as the Shannon entropy index. The unsorted, CD4+ and CD8+ repertoires were each analyzed separately, with the exception of combined analyses, where CD4+ and CD8+ sequences were merged in silico. A clone was considered expanded if an increase in frequency of at least 2-fold after treatment relative to C1D1 was found, and a pseudocount of 0.5 was applied to clones undetected at baseline. Clones with 0 or 1 copy at C1D1 were defined as singleton clones, while clones with 2 or more copies were defined as non-singleton clones. By matching protein sequences in sorted samples from the same patient, clones expanded in unsorted samples were annotated as CD4+, CD8+ or unknown. Wilcoxon tests were applied to paired samples to test diversity changes from C1D1 to C4D1. The immuneACCESS repertoire file appears here via TCRdb, limited to in-frame rearrangements. These files lack a portion of the clones; in checked studies, under half of the deficit traces to unresolved V genes, and the cause of the others is not known. V and J calls and clone size come straight from that table; D and trimming were deduced from the DNA. The sample profile shows roughly 86,000 clones; 83% of them were found once. The ten largest clones add up to more than 15% of the sample.

Read against the paper, the sample's time point label means: cycle 4 day 1 (C4D1), after five to seven weeks of nivolumab. Relapse after autologous stem cell transplantation had occurred in all trial patients, and cohorts A, B and C were distinguished by prior brentuximab vedotin exposure. The trial cohort was composed of roughly 60 patients with relapsed/refractory classical Hodgkin lymphoma, for whom complete response, partial response or progressive disease was recorded as best overall response. In the multi-cohort phase II CheckMate 205 trial, trial patients received single-agent nivolumab. Best overall response was determined by an independent review committee according to the 2007 International Working Group response criteria. PBMCs from the trial were collected at three points: immediately before nivolumab initiation (C1D1), and during therapy at cycle 2 day 1 and cycle 4 day 1. Peripheral blood was collected in 8 mL Vacutainer Cell Preparation Tubes, from which PBMCs were isolated by centrifugation and then cryopreserved.

V and J lose 0 bases and 2 bases, and a span of 17 bases separates them. Taken from cysteine to phenylalanine, the CDR3 has 18 residues. Only the CDR3 region is kept as DNA, spanning 54 bases read in frame from base 1. The germline V gene yields SGHRS for CDR1 and YFSETQ for CDR2. This sequence uses TRBV5-1 and TRBJ1-4; the D gene cannot be named for sure. The source of this sequence is a human donor with classical Hodgkin lymphoma. The sample here was peripheral blood mononuclear cells (PBMCs), taken before the fourth cycle of nivolumab. CDR3 protein: CASSLASLASATNEKLFF. DNA sequence: TGCGCCAGCAGCTTGGCCTCCTTGGCCTCGGCGACTAATGAAAAACTGTTTTTT.